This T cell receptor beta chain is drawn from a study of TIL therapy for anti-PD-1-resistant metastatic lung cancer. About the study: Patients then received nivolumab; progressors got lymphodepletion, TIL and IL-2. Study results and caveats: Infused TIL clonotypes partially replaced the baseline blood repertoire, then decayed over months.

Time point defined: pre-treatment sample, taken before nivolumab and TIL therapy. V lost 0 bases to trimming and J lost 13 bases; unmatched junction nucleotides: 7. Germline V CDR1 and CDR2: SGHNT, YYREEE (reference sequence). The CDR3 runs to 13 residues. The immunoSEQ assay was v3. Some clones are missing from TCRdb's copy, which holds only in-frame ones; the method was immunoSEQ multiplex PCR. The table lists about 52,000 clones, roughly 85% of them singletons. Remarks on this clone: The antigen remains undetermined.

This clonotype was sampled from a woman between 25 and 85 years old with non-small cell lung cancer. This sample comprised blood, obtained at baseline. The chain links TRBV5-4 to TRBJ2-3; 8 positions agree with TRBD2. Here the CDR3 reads CASSLEGAGEEYF. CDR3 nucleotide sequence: TGTGCCAGCAGCTTGGAAGGAGCGGGAGAGGAGTATTTT.